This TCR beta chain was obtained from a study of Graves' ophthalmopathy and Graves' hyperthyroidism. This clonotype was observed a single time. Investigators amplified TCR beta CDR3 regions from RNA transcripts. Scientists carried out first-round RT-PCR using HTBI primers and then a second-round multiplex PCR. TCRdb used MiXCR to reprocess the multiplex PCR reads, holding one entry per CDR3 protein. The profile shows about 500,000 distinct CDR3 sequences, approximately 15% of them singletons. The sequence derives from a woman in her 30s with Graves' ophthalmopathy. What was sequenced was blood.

CDR3 sequence reads: CSVLLDGFNQPQHF. CDR3 nucleotide sequence: TGCAGCGTTCTCTTGGACGGATTCAATCAGCCCCAGCATTTT. V usage is TRBV29-1 and J usage is TRBJ1-5; D not resolved. This CDR3 contains 14 residues. V was trimmed by 5 bases and J by 3 bases, leaving 14 bases between them. Germline CDR1 is SQVTM and CDR2 is ANQGSEA.